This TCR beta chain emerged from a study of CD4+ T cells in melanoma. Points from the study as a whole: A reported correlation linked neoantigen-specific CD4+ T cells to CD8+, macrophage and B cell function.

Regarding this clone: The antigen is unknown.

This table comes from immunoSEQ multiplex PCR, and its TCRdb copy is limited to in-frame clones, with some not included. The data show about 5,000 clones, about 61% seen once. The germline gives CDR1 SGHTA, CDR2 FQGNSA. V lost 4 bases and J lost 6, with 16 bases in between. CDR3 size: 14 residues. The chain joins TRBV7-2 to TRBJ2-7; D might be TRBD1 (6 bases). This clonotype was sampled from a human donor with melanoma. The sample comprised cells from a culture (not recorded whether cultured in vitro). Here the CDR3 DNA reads TGTGCCAGCAGCTGGGGGCCTACAGCAGGCGAGCAGTACTTC. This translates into CASSWGPTAGEQYF.